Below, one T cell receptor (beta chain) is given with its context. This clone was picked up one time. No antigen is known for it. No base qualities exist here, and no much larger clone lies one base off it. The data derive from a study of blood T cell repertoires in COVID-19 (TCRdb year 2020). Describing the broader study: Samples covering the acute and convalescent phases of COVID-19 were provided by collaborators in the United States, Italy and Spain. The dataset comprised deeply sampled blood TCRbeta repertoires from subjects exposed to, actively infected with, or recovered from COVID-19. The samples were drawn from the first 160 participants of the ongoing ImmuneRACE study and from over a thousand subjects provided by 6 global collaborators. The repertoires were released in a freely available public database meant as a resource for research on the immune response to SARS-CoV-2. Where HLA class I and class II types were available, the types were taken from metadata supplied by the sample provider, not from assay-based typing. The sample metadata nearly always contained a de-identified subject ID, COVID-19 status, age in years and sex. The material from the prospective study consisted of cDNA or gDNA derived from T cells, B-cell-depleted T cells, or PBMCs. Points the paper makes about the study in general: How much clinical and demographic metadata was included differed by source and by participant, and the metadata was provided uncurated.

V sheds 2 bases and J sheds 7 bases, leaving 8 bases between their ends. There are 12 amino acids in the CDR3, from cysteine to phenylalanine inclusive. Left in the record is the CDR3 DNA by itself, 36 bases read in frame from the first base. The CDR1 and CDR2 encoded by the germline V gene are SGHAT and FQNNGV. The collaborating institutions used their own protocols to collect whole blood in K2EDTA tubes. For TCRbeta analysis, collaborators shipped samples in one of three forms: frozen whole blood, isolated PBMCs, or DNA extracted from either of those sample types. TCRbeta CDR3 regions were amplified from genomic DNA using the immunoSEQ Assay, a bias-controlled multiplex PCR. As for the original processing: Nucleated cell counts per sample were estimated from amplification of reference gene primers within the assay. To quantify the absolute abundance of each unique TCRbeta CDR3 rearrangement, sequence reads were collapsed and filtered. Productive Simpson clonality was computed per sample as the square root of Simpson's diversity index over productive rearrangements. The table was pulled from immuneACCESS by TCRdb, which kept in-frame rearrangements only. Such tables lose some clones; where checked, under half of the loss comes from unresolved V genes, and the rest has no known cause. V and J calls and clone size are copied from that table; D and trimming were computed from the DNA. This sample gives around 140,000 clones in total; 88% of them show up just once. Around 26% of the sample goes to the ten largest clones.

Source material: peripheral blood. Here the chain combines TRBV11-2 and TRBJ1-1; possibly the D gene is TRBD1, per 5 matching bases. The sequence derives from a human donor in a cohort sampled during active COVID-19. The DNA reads TGTGCCAGCAGCTTACAGGGTGGTGAAGCTTTCTTT. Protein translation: CASSLQGGEAFF.